A single sample is the source of the 23 T cell receptor beta chains below, sequenced in a study of T cell repertoires in cytomegalovirus infection. Their specific antigens are unknown. TCRdb ran MiXCR on the reads and lists one entry per CDR3 protein. This sample has around 430,000 distinct CDR3 sequences, with approximately 42% found just once. The starting material was cultured PBMCs, obtained from culture after CMV antigen stimulation. The receptors derive from a human donor in good health (CMV status not recorded). Some clones in this sample may be carry-over from other donors' samples.

The chain joins TRBV18 to TRBJ1-5, with 7 bases lining up with TRBD1. The CDR3 totals 14 residues. Trimming at V came to 3 bases and at J to 5 bases, leaving 4 bases not matched to a gene. Germline V gives CDR1 KGHSH, CDR2 LQKENI. Here the CDR3 DNA reads TGTGCCAGCTCACCGGACAGGTTATATCAGCCCCAGCATTTT. This encodes CASSPDRLYQPQHF.

The chain carries TRBV11-1 and TRBJ2-2; D may be TRBD1 (5 bases). CDR1 is SGHAT, CDR2 FQDESV, per germline (reference sequence). This CDR3 has 15 amino acids. Trimming pared 4 bases from V and 0 bases from J, leaving 9 bases between. The CDR3 spells CASSWGTANTGELFF. CDR3 DNA sequence: TGTGCCAGCAGCTGGGGCACGGCGAACACCGGGGAGCTGTTTTTT.

This clonotype was seen just once. V and J are TRBV7-6 and TRBJ2-3; maybe TRBD2 (5 bases). Trimming removed 4 bases from V and 2 bases from J, with 10 bases in between. The CDR3 is 14 amino acids. Germline V gene data show CDR1 as SGHVS and CDR2 as FNYEAQ. CDR3 DNA sequence: TGTGCCAGCAGCTCCAGCGGCCTCACAGATACGCAGTATTTT. Residues: CASSSSGLTDTQYF.

V is TRBV19 and J is TRBJ1-5; possible D gene TRBD1, 5 bases. Germline V gene lookup returns CDR1 LNHDA and CDR2 SQIVND (reference sequence). The length of the CDR3 is 15 residues. Trimming stripped 3 bases from V and 2 bases from J, with 11 bases between. Here the CDR3 DNA reads TGTGCCAGTAGTATTAACAGGAACGGCAATCAGCCCCAGCATTTT. Its protein is CASSINRNGNQPQHF.

The chain carries TRBV12-3 or TRBV12-4 and TRBJ2-1; tentative D call: TRBD1 (6 bases). V lost 5 bases and J 3 bases, leaving 11 bases between the germline ends. The CDR3 consists of 14 residues. The CDR3 here is CASSQVTGYNEQFF. CDR3 DNA sequence: TGTGCCAGCAGTCAGGTGACAGGCTACAATGAGCAGTTCTTC.

The genes are TRBV18 and TRBJ1-4, with TRBD1 as a possible D gene (6 bases). The ends were cut back, 6 bases at V and 4 bases at J, with 18 bases in the middle. CDR3 length: 16 amino acids. CDR1 is KGHSH, CDR2 LQKENI, per germline. The CDR3 DNA reads as TGTGCCAGCTCCCCCGCCGGGGGGCTAGTTAATGAAAAACTGTTTTTT. As protein: CASSPAGGLVNEKLFF.

The gene calls are TRBV7-1 and TRBJ2-3, with TRBD1 identical over 9 bases. TRBV7-1 is an open reading frame whose function is uncertain. CDR3 length: 15 amino acids. J lost 4 bases, V lost 3 bases, and 5 bases had no gene match. Here the CDR3 DNA reads TGTGCCAGCAGCTCGGGGGACAGGGAGTCAGATACGCAGTATTTT. Residues: CASSSGDRESDTQYF.

In this sample, this clonotype turned up a few times. The CDR3 here is CASSQGGGPYQETQYF. CDR3 bases: TGTGCCAGCAGCCAAGGGGGCGGCCCGTACCAAGAGACCCAGTACTTC. The V gene is TRBV7-2, the J gene TRBJ2-5, with 7 positions matching TRBD1. In germline, CDR1 is SGHTA, CDR2 FQGNSA. J was trimmed by 0 bases and V by 5 bases; bases with no gene match: 9. The CDR3 has 16 residues.

V is TRBV7-6 and J is TRBJ1-1; 7 bases are a match to TRBD1. Germline V gene lookup returns CDR1 SGHVS and CDR2 FNYEAQ. The CDR3 sequence is 12 residues long. V was pared by 5 bases and J by 8 bases, with 5 bases of the junction left unmatched. The CDR3 spells CASSRQGSEAFF. The CDR3 DNA is TGTGCCAGCAGCCGACAGGGCTCGGAAGCTTTCTTT.

This chain links TRBV18 with TRBJ2-6; D unresolved. CDR3 size: 18 residues. The V end was cut by 6 bases, the J end by 0 bases, with 18 bases between. CDR1 KGHSH and CDR2 LQKENI come from the germline V gene. This CDR3 is CASSRTVLRASGANVLTF. As DNA, the CDR3 is TGTGCCAGCTCCCGTACCGTGTTACGCGCCTCTGGGGCCAACGTCCTGACTTTC.

This clonotype was detected a few times. J is TRBJ2-7 and V is TRBV7-2, with 11 bases that match TRBD2. This CDR3 has 17 amino acids. Germline V lookup: CDR1 SGHTA, CDR2 FQGNSA. V was pared by 1 base and J by 2 bases, with 7 bases of the junction left unmatched. The CDR3 DNA sequence: TGTGCCAGCAGCTTAGGTCGACTAGCGGGGCTAGCCTACGAGCAGTACTTC. Translated: CASSLGRLAGLAYEQYF.

The chain couples TRBV12-5 to TRBJ1-1; 8 positions match TRBD1. Losses at the gene ends were 4 bases for V and 0 bases for J; bases not matched to a gene: 4. Germline V gene sequence: CDR1 LGHNT, CDR2 FRNRAP. This CDR3 is 15 amino acids long. This chain's CDR3 is CASGYWTGLNTEAFF. The CDR3 DNA is TGTGCTAGTGGTTATTGGACAGGGCTGAACACTGAAGCTTTCTTT.

This clonotype was seen a few times. The chain employs TRBV20-1 and TRBJ1-1, with D possibly being TRBD1 (6 bases). The CDR3 is 14 amino acids. Looked up from germline, CDR1 is DFQATT and CDR2 is SNEGSKA (reference sequence). V shed 3 bases and J shed 4 bases, with 15 bases lying between them. CDR3 sequence reads: CSARRRGYGTEAFF. The CDR3 DNA sequence: TGCAGTGCTAGGCGGAGGGGGTATGGCACTGAAGCTTTCTTT.

Written as DNA, the CDR3 is TGTGCCAGCAGCTTAGTTTTAGGAGGGGATGGAAACACCATATATTTT. Translating it yields CASSLVLGGDGNTIYF. The J gene is TRBJ1-3, the V gene TRBV7-2, with a tentative D call TRBD1 (5 bases). The germline CDR1 and CDR2 sequences are SGHTA and FQGNSA. Trimming left V 1 base short and J 3 bases short, with 13 bases between. The CDR3 spans 16 residues.

This clonotype was recorded once. The J gene is TRBJ2-1, the V gene TRBV2, with no clear D. Trimming left V 6 bases short and J 8 bases short, with 8 bases between. Germline values: CDR1 SNHLY, CDR2 FYNNEI. The CDR3 is 11 amino acids. CDR3 residues: CASRPGYEQFF. The CDR3 bases are TGTGCCAGCAGGCCCGGTTATGAGCAGTTCTTC.

This chain joins TRBV7-2 and TRBJ2-3, with TRBD2 as a possible D gene (5 bases). Trimming shortened V by 7 bases and J by 4 bases, and 9 bases separated the two germline ends. The CDR3 is made up of 12 amino acids. Germline values: CDR1 SGHTA, CDR2 FQGNSA. The DNA of the CDR3 is TGTGCCAGCAAGTCCGGGGCAGATACGCAGTATTTT. Translation gives CASKSGADTQYF.

This clonotype has only a few counts. The rearrangement uses TRBV7-6 and TRBJ2-7; possible D gene TRBD2, 6 bases. V dropped 5 bases and J dropped 0 bases, with 14 bases sitting between them. Per the germline V gene, CDR1 is SGHVS and CDR2 is FNYEAQ. The CDR3 has 15 amino acids. In DNA form, the CDR3 reads TGTGCCAGCAGCCAGAACCGGGACTTCTCCTACGAGCAGTACTTC. Its translation is CASSQNRDFSYEQYF.

The chain uses TRBV6-2 or TRBV6-3 and TRBJ2-5; D is perhaps TRBD2 (5 bases). The germline V gene encodes CDR1 MNHEY and CDR2 SVGEGT. The CDR3 has 15 amino acids. V was cut by 8 bases and J by 7 bases, with 23 bases left in between. For the CDR3, the DNA is TGTGCCAGCCGTGGGAGAACCCAATTATTAGGGACCCAGTACTTC. Residues: CASRGRTQLLGTQYF.

Regarding this clonotype: A read error may explain this, as a much larger clone is one base away. V is TRBV7-2 and J is TRBJ2-3; the D is unclear. The J call may be in error: the DNA end matches TRBJ1-5 better. This CDR3 comprises 12 residues. Germline V gene data show CDR1 as SGHTA and CDR2 as FQGNSA. This CDR3 reads CASSFYSDTQHF. CDR3 nucleotide sequence: TGTGCCAGCAGCTTTTATTCCGATACGCAGCATTTT.

The table lists this clonotype with a few counts. This chain links TRBV12-5 with TRBJ2-7; 8 bases map to TRBD2. Trimming at V came to 6 bases and at J to 6 bases, leaving 16 bases not matched to a gene. Germline lookup yields CDR1 LGHNT and CDR2 FRNRAP. This CDR3 spans 16 amino acids. The CDR3 coding sequence is TGTGCTAGTGGCCGCCCTCACCCGGGGGGGTGCTGCGAGCAGTACTTC. This encodes CASGRPHPGGCCEQYF.

The chain joins TRBV20-1 to TRBJ2-5, with D possibly being TRBD2 (6 bases). Germline V gene sequence: CDR1 DFQATT, CDR2 SNEGSKA (reference sequence). This CDR3 has 13 residues. The V end was cut by 0 bases, the J end by 7 bases, with 12 bases between. Here the CDR3 DNA reads TGCAGTGCTAGAGATCCCGGGGGAGGGACCCAGTACTTC. Its protein is CSARDPGGGTQYF.

This clonotype has only a few counts. This sequence joins TRBV6-2 or TRBV6-3 and TRBJ2-1; 11 bases are a match to TRBD2. Germline trimming cut 7 bases from V and 5 bases from J; bases unmatched to any gene: 7. The CDR3 is 15 residues long. The V gene's germline CDR1 is MNHEY and CDR2 SVGEGT. The CDR3 DNA is TGTGCCAGCAAAATAGCGGGAGGGCCCCACAATGAGCAGTTCTTC. This codes for CASKIAGGPHNEQFF.

The chain is built from TRBV7-6 and TRBJ2-1; D may be TRBD1 (5 bases). V gave up 5 bases and J gave up 4 bases, with 15 bases separating them. The length of the CDR3 is 15 residues. Germline V CDR1 and CDR2: SGHVS, FNYEAQ. The CDR3 coding sequence is TGTGCCAGCAGCCCCAGGTACCGGACATACAATGAGCAGTTCTTC. This translates into CASSPRYRTYNEQFF.